A single T cell receptor beta chain is shown here with its context. Its antigen is not identified. This sample is drawn from a study of T cell repertoires in cytomegalovirus infection. Overall study context: Recently identified HLA-C-restricted and well-studied HLA-B-restricted CMV epitopes were used. An indication of both CMV infection and matching HLA type came from public TCR beta signatures. Findings of the study overall: Adding up the frequency of public TCR beta families identified people who carried CMV plus the relevant HLA. The response measured ex vivo was dominated by TCR beta clonotypes (HLA-C-restricted and CMV-specific).

TCRdb re-analysed the reads in MiXCR, keeping a single row per CDR3 protein. The table includes some 500,000 distinct CDR3 sequences, roughly 43% detected once. Germline V gene sequence: CDR1 LNHDA, CDR2 SQIVND (reference sequence). V lost 1 base and J 15 bases, leaving 13 bases between the germline ends. The CDR3 is 12 residues long. The source of this sequence is a human donor in good health (CMV status not recorded). Some clones in this sample may be carry-over from other donors' samples. The chain combines TRBV19 with TRBJ1-5; D gene ambiguous. Sequences were derived from cultured PBMCs, sampled from culture after CMV antigen stimulation. The CDR3 spells CASSIANRKWHF. CDR3 nucleotides: TGTGCCAGTAGTATAGCGAACCGAAAGTGGCATTTT.